This entry lists 31 T cell receptor beta chains sequenced from one sample in a study of T-cell memory formation after mild COVID-19. Each CDR3 protein is one row after TCRdb ran MiXCR on the 5' RACE reads. The table includes 280,000 or so distinct CDR3 sequences, around 17% detected once. Sample: PBMCs or a T cell subset sorted from them (not recorded which). The origin of the receptors is a man aged 18 to 30 who had mild COVID-19 (a few samples of this study predate the infection). Cell type and time point are not known.

This clonotype was recorded at least ten times. DNA of the CDR3: TGTGCCAGCAGGGGAGGGGAAAACTATGGCTACACCTTC. It is translated as CASRGGENYGYTF. V and J are TRBV6-6 and TRBJ1-2; D is perhaps TRBD1 (5 bases). Looked up from germline, CDR1 is MNHNY and CDR2 is SVGAGI (reference sequence). The V and J ends lost 6 bases and 2 bases respectively, with 10 bases between them. This CDR3 spans 13 amino acids.

This clonotype turned up a few times. The chain links TRBV12-3 or TRBV12-4 to TRBJ1-1; D ambiguous. V was trimmed by 7 bases and J by 7 bases, leaving 16 bases between them. CDR3 length: 13 amino acids. The CDR3 DNA reads TGTGCCAGCACCTCCGGCGGTACTGGTGAAGCTTTCTTT. This gives the protein CASTSGGTGEAFF.

This clonotype was seen only a few times. The chain links TRBV7-9 to TRBJ2-7; tentatively, D is TRBD2 (6 bases). Germline lookup yields CDR1 SEHNR and CDR2 FQNEAQ (reference sequence). CDR3 length equals 16 residues. Deletions cut 4 bases from V and 5 bases from J, with 21 bases between. In nucleotides, the CDR3 is TGTGCCAGCAGCTATACAGTGGCAGGGAGGTCCCACGAGCAGTACTTC. Amino acids: CASSYTVAGRSHEQYF.

V is TRBV30 and J is TRBJ2-3; D is unresolved. V was clipped by 0 bases and J by 6 bases, with 4 bases between them. In germline, CDR1 is GTSNPN, CDR2 SVGIG (reference sequence). The CDR3 has 11 residues. CDR3 DNA sequence: TGTGCCTGGAGTGTACTGGATACGCAGTATTTT. Translated, it gives CAWSVLDTQYF.

This clonotype has just a few counts. The chain recombines TRBV6-2 or TRBV6-3 with TRBJ1-5, with 10 bases matching TRBD1. The CDR3 is 16 residues long. Trimming cost V 4 bases and J 5 bases; bases outside gene matches: 8. Germline V gives CDR1 MNHEY, CDR2 SVGEGT. CDR3 bases: TGTGCCAGCAGTTCTCCGGTGGACAGGGGGGATCAGCCCCAGCATTTT. Translated: CASSSPVDRGDQPQHF.

There are a few counts of this clonotype. The gene calls are TRBV6-2 or TRBV6-3 and TRBJ2-5; 10 bases are a match to TRBD2. Germline V gene data show CDR1 as MNHEY and CDR2 as SVGEGT. V shed 0 bases, J shed 5 bases, and the junction held 9 bases outside the gene matches. There are 17 residues in the CDR3. For the CDR3, the DNA is TGTGCCAGCAGTTACTCGATGGTACTAGCGGGGTCGGAGACCCAGTACTTC. Protein product: CASSYSMVLAGSETQYF.

In its sample, this clonotype was seen a few times. J is TRBJ2-7 and V is TRBV6-5; no firm D call. The CDR3 is made up of 14 amino acids. Germline CDR1 and CDR2: MNHEY and SVGAGI. V shed 0 bases and J shed 2 bases, with 8 bases lying between them. DNA of the CDR3: TGTGCCAGCAGTTACTCACGGGTCACCTACGAGCAGTACTTC. It yields the protein CASSYSRVTYEQYF.

This clonotype has more than one count but fewer than ten. CDR3 loop: CSATQGAPNTEAFF. Here the CDR3 DNA reads TGCAGTGCTACTCAGGGGGCCCCGAACACTGAAGCTTTCTTT. The chain carries TRBV20-1 and TRBJ1-1; 8 positions match TRBD1. The CDR3 runs 14 residues. V dropped 4 bases and J dropped 1; count of bases not matched to a gene: 5. Germline V gene data show CDR1 as DFQATT and CDR2 as SNEGSKA (reference sequence).

The rearrangement uses TRBV12-3 or TRBV12-4 and TRBJ2-7; no reliable D call. Trimming took 2 bases from V and 0 from J, leaving 14 bases between them. The CDR3 spans 16 residues. The CDR3 sequence: CASSLSGVRSSYEQYF. As DNA, the CDR3 is TGTGCCAGCAGTTTAAGTGGGGTCAGGAGCTCCTACGAGCAGTACTTC.

In this sample, this clonotype turned up a few times. The V and J genes are TRBV28 and TRBJ2-3; D gene uncertain. The V end was cut by 2 bases, the J end by 2 bases, with 11 bases between. There are 15 residues in the CDR3. The germline CDR1 and CDR2 sequences are MDHEN and SYDVKM. This chain's CDR3 is CASSLLSSYTDTQYF. The CDR3 DNA sequence: TGTGCCAGCAGTTTACTCTCGTCATACACAGATACGCAGTATTTT.

This clonotype was detected only a few times. J is TRBJ2-1 and V is TRBV12-3 or TRBV12-4, with 8 bases aligning to TRBD1. This CDR3 has 15 residues. Unmatched junction bases numbered 6, after V lost 4 bases and J lost 4 bases. The CDR3 region has the DNA TGTGCCAGCAGTTACGGACAGGGTTGGTACAATGAGCAGTTCTTC. It encodes CASSYGQGWYNEQFF.

The chain carries TRBV10-2 and TRBJ2-7; 8 positions match TRBD1. Looked up from germline, CDR1 is WSHSY and CDR2 is SAAADI. The V and J ends lost 6 bases and 5 bases, in that order; junction bases with no gene match: 9. The CDR3 runs 14 residues. The CDR3 nucleotides are TGCGCCAGCAGGCGACAGGGGAAACGGGACGAGCAGTACTTC. It is translated as CASRRQGKRDEQYF.

In this sample, this clonotype turned up many times. The chain couples TRBV7-2 to TRBJ2-5, with D perhaps TRBD1 (5 bases). Trimming removed 2 bases at V and 5 bases at J, with 12 bases between. Germline V gives CDR1 SGHTA, CDR2 FQGNSA. The CDR3 consists of 14 residues. Here the CDR3 reads CASSLQGSGETQYF. As DNA, the CDR3 is TGTGCCAGCAGCTTACAGGGTTCTGGTGAGACCCAGTACTTC.

This clonotype came up a few times. CDR3 nucleotide sequence: TGTGCCAGCAGTGCCCTGAGGGGGGGGTCTGGGGAGCTGTTTTTT. Translation gives CASSALRGGSGELFF. The chain has TRBV6-1 and TRBJ2-2; TRBD2 is a possible D gene (7 bases). The V and J ends lost 4 bases and 8 bases respectively, with 17 bases between them. This CDR3 is built from 15 residues. Germline V gene data show CDR1 as MNHNS and CDR2 as SASEGT.

J is TRBJ1-2 and V is TRBV5-5; 7 positions match TRBD1. This CDR3 comprises 15 residues. V was clipped by 4 bases and J by 6 bases; unmatched bases: 12. The germline gives CDR1 SGHKS, CDR2 YYEKEE (reference sequence). CDR3 nucleotide sequence: TGTGCCAGCAGCCTACAGGGGTCCCGCGTTCATGGCTACACCTTC. Encoded protein: CASSLQGSRVHGYTF.

There are many counts of this clonotype. CDR3 in DNA: TGCAGCGTTGCTACAGGTTACGAGCAGTACTTC. The encoded protein is CSVATGYEQYF. J is TRBJ2-7 and V is TRBV29-1; the D gene is possibly TRBD1 (5 bases). Trimming pared 4 bases from V and 4 bases from J, leaving 8 bases between. Germline V gene lookup returns CDR1 SQVTM and CDR2 ANQGSEA. This CDR3 spans 11 amino acids.

This clonotype has a handful of counts. V gene TRBV4-1 combines with J gene TRBJ2-7; D is uncertain. Germline V gives CDR1 MGHRA, CDR2 YSYEKL. The CDR3 covers 13 residues. V was cut by 1 base and J by 4 bases, with 8 bases left in between. As DNA, the CDR3 is TGCGCCAGCAGCCAAGGGTCGGGTTACGAGCAGTACGTC. Protein product: CASSQGSGYEQYV.

This clonotype has only a few counts. The CDR3 nucleotides read TGTGCCAGCAGCCCTTCTAGCGAAGGGGAGCTGTTTTTT. It is translated as CASSPSSEGELFF. This chain uses TRBV7-6 with TRBJ2-2; maybe TRBD2 (6 bases). CDR3 length: 13 residues. Germline-derived CDR1 and CDR2 are SGHVS and FNYEAQ. V was trimmed by 5 bases and J by 8 bases, leaving 12 bases between them.

The V and J genes are TRBV10-1 and TRBJ1-1; 9 bases line up with TRBD1. Trimming took 5 bases from V and 0 from J; bases not matched to a gene: 22. From germline, CDR1 is WNHNN and CDR2 SYGVQD (reference sequence). This CDR3 spans 21 amino acids. This chain's CDR3 is CASSPGMDRGLQTRMNTEAFF. CDR3 bases: TGCGCCAGCAGTCCCGGGATGGACAGGGGTCTTCAAACGAGGATGAACACTGAAGCTTTCTTT.

This clonotype occurred many times. The chain carries TRBV20-1 and TRBJ2-3; D is perhaps TRBD2 (5 bases). V lost 3 bases and J 1 base, leaving 5 bases between the germline ends. The CDR3 spans 12 residues. CDR1 is DFQATT, CDR2 SNEGSKA, per germline (reference sequence). CDR3 region: CSASGGTDTQYF. The CDR3 DNA sequence: TGCAGTGCTAGCGGGGGCACAGATACGCAGTATTTT.

The CDR3 nucleotides are TGTGCCAGCAGCTTCGCCCGTACAGGGGTTTGGTCGTATTTT. As protein: CASSFARTGVWSYF. The V call is TRBV7-9, the J call TRBJ2-3; TRBD1 matches 7 bases. Germline CDR1 is SEHNR and CDR2 is FQNEAQ (reference sequence). This CDR3 spans 14 amino acids. J lost 14 bases, V lost 3 bases, and 14 bases had no gene match.

The chain links TRBV4-1 to TRBJ2-1; D call uncertain. V lost 4 bases, J lost 8 bases, and 12 bases lay in between. Per germline, CDR1 MGHRA and CDR2 YSYEKL. CDR3 length: 13 residues. The CDR3 DNA is TGCGCCAGCAGCCCTGGGAAAGGCGATGAGCAGTTCTTC. This codes for CASSPGKGDEQFF.

This clonotype has a handful of counts. The V gene is TRBV4-2, the J gene TRBJ2-7; maybe TRBD1 (5 bases). Germline CDR1 reads LGHNA; CDR2 reads YNFKEQ. V shed 0 bases and J shed 3 bases, with 9 bases lying between them. CDR3 length equals 14 residues. The CDR3 here is CASSQDRVNYEQYF. The CDR3 DNA reads TGTGCCAGCAGCCAAGACAGGGTGAACTACGAGCAGTACTTC.

This chain links TRBV5-6 with TRBJ2-4; D is ambiguous. Germline V lookup: CDR1 SGHDT, CDR2 YYEEEE. The V end was cut by 1 base, the J end by 10 bases, with 9 bases between. The CDR3 extends over 12 amino acids. CDR3 region: CASSLIQEIQYF. Here the CDR3 DNA reads TGTGCCAGCAGCTTGATCCAGGAGATTCAGTACTTC.

This clonotype was detected a few times. This chain links TRBV24-1 with TRBJ2-3; D unclear. V was trimmed by 3 bases and J by 6 bases, leaving 12 bases between them. The CDR3 runs 14 residues. Germline V lookup: CDR1 KGHDR, CDR2 SFDVKD. CDR3 in amino acids: CATSDPVLGDTQYF. CDR3 DNA: TGTGCCACCAGTGATCCCGTATTGGGGGATACGCAGTATTTT.

The V call is TRBV29-1, the J call TRBJ2-1, with TRBD2 identical over 7 bases. CDR3 length: 14 amino acids. CDR1 is SQVTM, CDR2 ANQGSEA, per germline. The V and J ends lost 1 base and 9 bases, in that order; junction bases with no gene match: 9. CDR3 sequence reads: CSVEGTSERREQFF. CDR3 sequence (DNA): TGCAGCGTTGAAGGTACTAGCGAACGACGTGAGCAGTTCTTC.

This clonotype was recorded at least ten times. The V call is TRBV9, the J call TRBJ2-5; D may be TRBD1 or TRBD2 (6 bases each). In germline, CDR1 is SGDLS, CDR2 YYNGEE. V lost 0 bases to trimming and J lost 1 base, with 10 bases between them. The CDR3 spans 15 residues. The CDR3 spells CASSVAGGLQETQYF. For the CDR3, the DNA is TGTGCCAGCAGCGTAGCCGGGGGCCTCCAAGAGACCCAGTACTTC.

This clonotype turned up a few times. The J gene is TRBJ2-5, the V gene TRBV5-5, with D maybe TRBD2 (6 bases). Germline values: CDR1 SGHKS, CDR2 YYEKEE (reference sequence). V lost 3 bases, J lost 4 bases, and 13 bases lay in between. This CDR3 has 14 amino acids. CDR3 amino acids: CASSSRGFRETQYF. CDR3 DNA sequence: TGTGCCAGCAGCTCCCGGGGGTTTAGAGAGACCCAGTACTTC. The whole variable domain, filled in from reference TRBV5-5 and TRBJ2-5, reads DAGVTQSPTHLIKTRGQQVTLRCSPISGHKSVSWYQQVLGQGPQFIFQYYEKEERGRGNFPDRFSARQFPNYSSELNVNALLLGDSALYLCASSSRGFRETQYFGPGTRLLVL.

The rearrangement uses TRBV15 and TRBJ2-3; either TRBD1 or TRBD2 may fit D (6 bases each). From germline, CDR1 is LNHNV and CDR2 YYDKDF (reference sequence). V shed 3 bases and J shed 1 base, with 17 bases lying between them. CDR3 length: 17 residues. CDR3 in amino acids: CATSSIPGARGTDTQYF. Here the CDR3 DNA reads TGTGCCACCAGCAGCATACCGGGGGCGCGGGGCACAGATACGCAGTATTTT.

The chain uses TRBV25-1 and TRBJ2-2; the match to TRBD2 covers 8 bases. The germline gives CDR1 MGHDK, CDR2 SYGVNS. J lost 2 bases, V lost 7 bases, and 3 bases had no gene match. The CDR3 consists of 14 residues. The CDR3 coding sequence is TGTGCCAGCACCAGCGGGGGAAACACCGGGGAGCTGTTTTTT. It yields the protein CASTSGGNTGELFF.

There are a few counts of this clonotype. The rearrangement links TRBV7-2 to TRBJ2-3; D uncertain. This CDR3 region has 15 residues. Trimming cost V 2 bases and J 3 bases, with 12 bases left between them. CDR1 and CDR2 (germline): SGHTA, FQGNSA. CDR3 DNA: TGTGCCAGCAGCTTATCCCCCCTAGGGACAGATACGCAGTATTTT. It encodes CASSLSPLGTDTQYF.